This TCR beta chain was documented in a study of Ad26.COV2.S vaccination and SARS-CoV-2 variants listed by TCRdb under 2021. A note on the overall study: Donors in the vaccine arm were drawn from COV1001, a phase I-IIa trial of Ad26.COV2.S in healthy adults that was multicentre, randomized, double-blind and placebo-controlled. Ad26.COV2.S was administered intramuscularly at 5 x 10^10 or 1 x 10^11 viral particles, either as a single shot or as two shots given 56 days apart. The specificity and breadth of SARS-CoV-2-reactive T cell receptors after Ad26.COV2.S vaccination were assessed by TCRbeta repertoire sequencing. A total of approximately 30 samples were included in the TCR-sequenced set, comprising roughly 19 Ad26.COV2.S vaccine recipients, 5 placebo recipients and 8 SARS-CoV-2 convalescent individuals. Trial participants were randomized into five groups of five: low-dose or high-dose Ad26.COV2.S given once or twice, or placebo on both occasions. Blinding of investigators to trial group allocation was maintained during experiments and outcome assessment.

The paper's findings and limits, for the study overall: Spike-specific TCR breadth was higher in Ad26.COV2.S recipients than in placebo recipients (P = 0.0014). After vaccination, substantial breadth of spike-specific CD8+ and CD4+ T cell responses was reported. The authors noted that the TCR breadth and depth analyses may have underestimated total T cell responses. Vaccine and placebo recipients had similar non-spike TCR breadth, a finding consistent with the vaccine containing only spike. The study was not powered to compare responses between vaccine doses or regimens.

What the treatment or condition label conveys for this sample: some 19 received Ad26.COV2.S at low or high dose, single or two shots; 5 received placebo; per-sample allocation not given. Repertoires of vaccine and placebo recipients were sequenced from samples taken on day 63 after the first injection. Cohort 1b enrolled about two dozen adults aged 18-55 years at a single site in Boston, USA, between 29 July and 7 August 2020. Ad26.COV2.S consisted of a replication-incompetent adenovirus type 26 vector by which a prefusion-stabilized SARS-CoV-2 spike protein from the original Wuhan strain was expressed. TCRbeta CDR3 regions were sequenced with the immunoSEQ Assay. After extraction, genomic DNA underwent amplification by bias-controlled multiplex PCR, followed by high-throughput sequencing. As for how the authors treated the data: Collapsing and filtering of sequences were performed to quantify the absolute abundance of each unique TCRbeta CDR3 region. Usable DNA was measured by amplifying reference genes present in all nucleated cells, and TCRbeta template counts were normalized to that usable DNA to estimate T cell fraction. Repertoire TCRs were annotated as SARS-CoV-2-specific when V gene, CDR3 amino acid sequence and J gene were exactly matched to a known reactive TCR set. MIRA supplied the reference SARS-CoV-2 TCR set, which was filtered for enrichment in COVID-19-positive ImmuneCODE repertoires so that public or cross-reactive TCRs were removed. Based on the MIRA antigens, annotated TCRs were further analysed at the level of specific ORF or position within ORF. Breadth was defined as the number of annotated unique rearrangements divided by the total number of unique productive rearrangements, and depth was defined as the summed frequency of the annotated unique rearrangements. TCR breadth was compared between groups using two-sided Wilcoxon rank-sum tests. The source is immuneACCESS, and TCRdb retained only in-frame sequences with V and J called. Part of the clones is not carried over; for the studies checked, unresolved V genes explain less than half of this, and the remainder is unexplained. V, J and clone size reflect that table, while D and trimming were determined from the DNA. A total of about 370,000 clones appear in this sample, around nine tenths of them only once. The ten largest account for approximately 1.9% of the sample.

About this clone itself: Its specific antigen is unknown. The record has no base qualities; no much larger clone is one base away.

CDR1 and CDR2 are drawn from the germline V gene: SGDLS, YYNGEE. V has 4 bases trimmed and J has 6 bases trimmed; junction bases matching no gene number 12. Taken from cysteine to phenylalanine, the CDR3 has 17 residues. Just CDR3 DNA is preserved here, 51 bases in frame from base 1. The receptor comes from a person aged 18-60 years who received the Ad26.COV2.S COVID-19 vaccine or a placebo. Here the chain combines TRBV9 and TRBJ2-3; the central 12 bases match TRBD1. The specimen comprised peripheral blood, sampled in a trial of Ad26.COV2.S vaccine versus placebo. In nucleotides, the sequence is TGTGCCAGCAGCTTCGCCGGGGACAGGGGGCCGGCGGATACGCAGTATTTT. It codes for CASSFAGDRGPADTQYF.